This TCR beta chain was profiled in a study of immune evolution from preneoplasia to lung adenocarcinoma. Trimming took 3 bases from V and 6 from J, leaving 9 bases between them. This CDR3 is 12 amino acids long. Germline CDR1 MNHEY, CDR2 SMNVEV (reference sequence). Broader study findings: Later-stage lesions appeared to have more T cells, more diversity, less clonality. Top clone share appeared to fall from AAH through AIS, MIA, adenocarcinoma.

This clone was counted a single time. Its target is not known. Using immunoSEQ multiplex PCR, the repertoire was profiled, and TCRdb retains in-frame clones only, with some absent. This sample has about 5,600 clones, with over 65% found just once. Nucleic acids came from premalignant or tumor cells enriched by macro-dissection. The receptor was isolated from a person aged 60 to 85 with lung adenocarcinoma. The chain recombines TRBV27 with TRBJ2-7, with D possibly called TRBD1 or TRBD2 (5 bases each). Sample: FFPE lung adenocarcinoma in situ tissue. The CDR3 loop reads CASSFEGREQYF. The CDR3 coding sequence is TGTGCCAGCAGTTTTGAGGGGCGCGAGCAGTACTTC.